This TCR beta chain came from a study of T cells after yellow fever vaccination (dated by TCRdb to between 2018 and 2021). About the full investigation: The SMART-Seq v4 Ultra Low Input RNA kit was used to prepare libraries from fractions with low cell numbers. Two healthy male donors made up the cohort, one aged 18 to 30 years and the other aged 30 to 39 years. Blood was collected at multiple timepoints before and after primary and secondary immunization, and bulk PBMC replicates and cell subsets were isolated. To follow T-cell clones before and after primary and booster YFV17D yellow fever vaccination, bulk TCR alpha and beta repertoires were sequenced over time. Overall study outcomes, separate from this receptor: Most clones expanded after primary vaccination (approximately 97% of CD4 and 88% of CD8) were re-detected after the booster, suggesting that broad memory maintenance occurred. A small share of clonotypes occurred in both CD4 and CD8 compartments, likely arising from convergent recombination. Because abundant contaminating clonotypes from the bulk population could be contained in FACS-sorted repertoires, computational filtering was required. The secondary T-cell response was weaker than the primary response but faster, peaking on day 5 instead of day 15. Because the study included only two donors, the extent to which the findings can be generalized is limited.

TCR cDNA was made using 5'RACE template switching, a step that added a universal primer site and unique molecular identifiers. Priming for cDNA synthesis came from both the TCR alpha and TCR beta constant segments. Libraries were amplified in two PCR steps, with sample barcodes and sequencing adapters added in the second step. Sequencing of libraries was done on Illumina HiSeq 2500 (2x100 bp) or NovaSeq (2x150 bp). The paper's data handling went like this. Demultiplexing of reads and collapsing into UMI consensus sequences were performed with MIGEC, and V(D)J alignment was carried out with MiXCR. Clonotypes responding to the vaccine were identified with edgeR on replicate PBMC samples, with the criteria of FDR below 0.01 and a log2 fold change above 5 up to day 15. Bulk clonotypes were assigned CD4 or CD8 identity according to which sequenced CD4 or CD8 repertoire held them at higher abundance. Using fastp trimming at Q25 and MiXCR clonotype assembly, TCRdb reanalyzed the public sequencing data and kept in-frame beta chains. Each record represents a unique CDR3 protein, reported with the most common genes and DNA among its rows. The V and J calls were not made by the authors but by TCRdb's processing. The sample contains 200,000 to 300,000 distinct CDR3 sequences, 13% of them found a single time. Roughly 0.5% of the sample is held by the ten biggest clonotypes.

In the case of this clonotype: Its antigen remains undetermined. Nothing much larger sits one base from this clone, and base qualities are not available.

In the paper's terms, the treatment or condition label means: live attenuated yellow fever vaccine strain. PBMCs were isolated from peripheral blood using a standard Ficoll-Paque protocol. Dynabeads CD4 and CD8 positive selection kits were used to isolate CD4 and CD8 T-cell fractions. RNA was extracted with TriZol from bulk PBMCs, CD4 and CD8 fractions, and dextramer-positive and dextramer-negative fractions. V is pruned by 2 bases and J by 1 base, leaving 8 bases of the junction without a gene match. Its CDR3 holds 16 amino acids, cysteine through phenylalanine. Only the CDR3 part of the read is kept: 48 bases, read in frame from the first base. CDR1 SGHRS and CDR2 YFSETQ are derived from the germline V gene.

The source is a man aged 25-45 years who received the YFV17D yellow fever vaccine. The chain links TRBV5-1 with TRBJ2-5; 7 middle bases align to TRBD2. Specimen: CD4+ T cells sorted from PBMCs, collected 45 days after the yellow fever booster vaccination. The CDR3 in this case is CASSLSGGLFQETQYF. The DNA reads as follows: TGCGCCAGCAGCTTATCCGGGGGACTATTCCAAGAGACCCAGTACTTC.